This paragraph covers one TCR beta chain sequence. Its antigen is unknown. These data are taken from a study of PD-1 blockade in classical Hodgkin lymphoma. Looking at the study overall: Once every 2 weeks, patients received intravenous nivolumab at 3 mg/kg.

Time point in this sample: cycle 4 day 1 (C4D1), after 6 weeks of nivolumab. No patient escaped relapse after autologous stem cell transplantation, and brentuximab vedotin exposure varied. The repertoire was sequenced with immunoSEQ multiplex PCR; TCRdb's copy has only in-frame clones and lacks some. Here the sample spans around 60,000 clones, 70% to 90% being singletons. Study-level findings and limits: Newly diagnosed patients reportedly had lower baseline TCR diversity than healthy donors. The drivers behind the repertoire differences, possibly disease activity or prior therapy, remain undefined.

The V and J ends lost 5 bases and 6 bases respectively, with 8 bases between them. The CDR3 runs to 12 residues. CDR1 SGHTA and CDR2 FQGNSA come from the germline V gene. The genes are TRBV7-2 and TRBJ2-1; either TRBD1 or TRBD2 may fit D (5 bases each). The TCR sequence derives from a human donor with classical Hodgkin lymphoma. The sequencing used peripheral blood mononuclear cells (PBMCs), collected before the fourth cycle of nivolumab. CDR3 sequence reads: CASSRDPNEQFF. CDR3 coding DNA: TGTGCCAGCAGCCGGGACCCCAATGAGCAGTTCTTC.